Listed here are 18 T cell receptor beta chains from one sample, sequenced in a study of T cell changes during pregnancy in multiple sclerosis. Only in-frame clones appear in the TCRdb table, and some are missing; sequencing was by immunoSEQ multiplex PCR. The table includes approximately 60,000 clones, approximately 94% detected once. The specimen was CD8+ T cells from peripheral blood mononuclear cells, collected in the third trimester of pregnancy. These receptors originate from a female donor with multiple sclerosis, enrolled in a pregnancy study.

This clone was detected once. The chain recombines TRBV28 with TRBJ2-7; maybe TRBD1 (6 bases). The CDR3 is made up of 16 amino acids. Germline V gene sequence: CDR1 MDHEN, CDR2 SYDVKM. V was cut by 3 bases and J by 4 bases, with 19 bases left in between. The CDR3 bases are TGTGCCAGCAGTTTTCCGAGGACTGGGGGCTTTTACGAGCAGTACTTC. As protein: CASSFPRTGGFYEQYF.

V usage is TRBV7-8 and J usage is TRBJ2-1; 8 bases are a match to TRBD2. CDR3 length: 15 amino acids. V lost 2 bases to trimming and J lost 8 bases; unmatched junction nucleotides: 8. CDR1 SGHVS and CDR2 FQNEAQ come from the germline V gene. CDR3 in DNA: TGTGCCAGCAGCTTAAAAAGCGGGAGTACATATGAGCAGTTCTTC. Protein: CASSLKSGSTYEQFF.

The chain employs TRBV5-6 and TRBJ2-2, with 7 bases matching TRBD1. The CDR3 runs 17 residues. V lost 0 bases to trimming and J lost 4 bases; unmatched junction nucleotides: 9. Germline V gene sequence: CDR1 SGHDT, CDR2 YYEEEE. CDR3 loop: CASSLGYRGVGTGELFF. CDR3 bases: TGTGCCAGCAGCTTGGGTTACAGGGGAGTGGGCACCGGGGAGCTGTTTTTT.

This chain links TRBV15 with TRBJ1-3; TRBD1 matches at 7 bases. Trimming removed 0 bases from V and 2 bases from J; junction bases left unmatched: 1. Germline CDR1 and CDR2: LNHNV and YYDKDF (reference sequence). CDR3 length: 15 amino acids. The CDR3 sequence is CATSRDTGAGNTIYF. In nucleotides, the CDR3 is TGTGCCACCAGCAGAGATACAGGGGCTGGAAACACCATATATTTT.

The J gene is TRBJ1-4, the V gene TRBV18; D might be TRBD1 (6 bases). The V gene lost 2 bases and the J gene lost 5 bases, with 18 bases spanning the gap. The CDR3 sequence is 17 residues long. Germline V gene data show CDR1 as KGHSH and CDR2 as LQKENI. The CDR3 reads CASSPVQGPTWNEKLFF. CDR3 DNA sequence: TGTGCCAGCTCACCAGTACAGGGCCCCACATGGAATGAAAAACTGTTTTTT. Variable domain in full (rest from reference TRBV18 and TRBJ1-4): NAGVMQNPRHLVRRRGQEARLRCSPMKGHSHVYWYRQLPEEGLKFMVYLQKENIIDESGMPKERFSAEFPKEGPSILRIQQVVRGDSAAYFCASSPVQGPTWNEKLFFGSGTQLSVL.

Written as DNA, the CDR3 is TGTGCCAGCAGCCCCAGCGGGGGGTACAATGAGCAGTTCTTC. This codes for CASSPSGGYNEQFF. This sequence joins TRBV7-8 and TRBJ2-1; 9 bases fit TRBD2. The CDR3 has 14 residues. Germline lookup yields CDR1 SGHVS and CDR2 FQNEAQ. J was trimmed by 4 bases and V by 5 bases; bases with no gene match: 3.

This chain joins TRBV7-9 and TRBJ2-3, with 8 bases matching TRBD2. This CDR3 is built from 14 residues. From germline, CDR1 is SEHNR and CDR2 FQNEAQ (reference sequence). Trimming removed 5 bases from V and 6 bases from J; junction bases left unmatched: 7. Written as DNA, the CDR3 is TGTGCCAGCAGCCCCCGGGGGGGGCCGGATACGCAGTATTTT. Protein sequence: CASSPRGGPDTQYF.

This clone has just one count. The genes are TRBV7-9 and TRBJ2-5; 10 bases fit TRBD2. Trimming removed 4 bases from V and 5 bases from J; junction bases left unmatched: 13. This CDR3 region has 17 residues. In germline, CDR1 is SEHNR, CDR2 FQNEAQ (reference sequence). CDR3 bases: TGTGCCAGCAGCTATCCAACTAGCGGGGACCCACCCGAGACCCAGTACTTC. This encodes CASSYPTSGDPPETQYF. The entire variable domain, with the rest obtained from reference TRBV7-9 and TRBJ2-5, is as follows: DTGVSQNPRHKITKRGQNVTFRCDPISEHNRLYWYRQTLGQGPEFLTYFQNEAQLEKSRLLSDRFSAERPKGSFSTLEIQRTEQGDSAMYLCASSYPTSGDPPETQYFGPGTRLLVL.

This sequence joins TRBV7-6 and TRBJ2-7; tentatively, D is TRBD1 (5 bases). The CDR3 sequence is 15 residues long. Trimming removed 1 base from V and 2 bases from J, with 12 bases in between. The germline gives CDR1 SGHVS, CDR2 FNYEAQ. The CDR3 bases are TGTGCCAGCAGCTTAGAAGGGGCGATTACCTACGAGCAGTACTTC. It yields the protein CASSLEGAITYEQYF. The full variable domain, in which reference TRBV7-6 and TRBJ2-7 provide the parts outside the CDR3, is GAGVSQSPRYKVTKRGQDVALRCDPISGHVSLYWYRQALGQGPEFLTYFNYEAQQDKSGLPNDRFSAERPEGSISTLTIQRTEQRDSAMYRCASSLEGAITYEQYFGPGTRLTVT.

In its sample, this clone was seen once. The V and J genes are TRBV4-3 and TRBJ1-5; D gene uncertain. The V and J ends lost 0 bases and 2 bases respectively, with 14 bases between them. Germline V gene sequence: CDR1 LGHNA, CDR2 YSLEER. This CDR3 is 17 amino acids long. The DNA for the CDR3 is TGCGCCAGCAGCCAAGACGCCTTGGGCATCGGCAATCAGCCCCAGCATTTT. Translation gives CASSQDALGIGNQPQHF.

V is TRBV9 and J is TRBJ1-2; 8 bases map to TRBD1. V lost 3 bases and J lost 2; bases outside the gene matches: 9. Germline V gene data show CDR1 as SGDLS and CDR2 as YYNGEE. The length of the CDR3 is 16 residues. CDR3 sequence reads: CASSARDRFTNYGYTF. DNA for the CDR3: TGTGCCAGCAGCGCCCGGGACAGGTTCACCAACTATGGCTACACCTTC.

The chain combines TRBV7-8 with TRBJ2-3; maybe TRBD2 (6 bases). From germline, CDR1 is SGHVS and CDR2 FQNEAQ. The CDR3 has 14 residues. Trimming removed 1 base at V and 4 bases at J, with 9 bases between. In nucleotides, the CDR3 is TGTGCCAGCAGCTTAGGGAGGGGTCCAGATACGCAGTATTTT. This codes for CASSLGRGPDTQYF.

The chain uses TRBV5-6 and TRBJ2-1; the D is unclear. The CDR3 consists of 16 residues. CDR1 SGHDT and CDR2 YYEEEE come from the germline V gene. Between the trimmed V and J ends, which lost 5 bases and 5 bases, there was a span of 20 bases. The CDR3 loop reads CASRYEVAISNNEQFF. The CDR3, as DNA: TGTGCCAGCAGATATGAAGTCGCAATAAGCAACAATGAGCAGTTCTTC.

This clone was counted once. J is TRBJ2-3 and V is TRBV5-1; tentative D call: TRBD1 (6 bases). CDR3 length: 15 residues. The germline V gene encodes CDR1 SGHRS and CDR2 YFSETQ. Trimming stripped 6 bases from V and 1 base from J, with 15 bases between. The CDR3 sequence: CASKFSGVGTDTQYF. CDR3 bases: TGCGCCAGCAAATTTTCAGGGGTCGGCACAGATACGCAGTATTTT.

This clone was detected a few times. This CDR3 reads CASSELAGATDTQYF. The CDR3 coding sequence is TGTGCCAGCAGTGAACTAGCGGGAGCCACAGATACGCAGTATTTT. The rearrangement uses TRBV6-1 and TRBJ2-3, with TRBD2 matching 10 bases. The CDR3 length is 15 residues. V was clipped by 2 bases and J by 2 bases; unmatched bases: 1. Germline V gene data show CDR1 as MNHNS and CDR2 as SASEGT.

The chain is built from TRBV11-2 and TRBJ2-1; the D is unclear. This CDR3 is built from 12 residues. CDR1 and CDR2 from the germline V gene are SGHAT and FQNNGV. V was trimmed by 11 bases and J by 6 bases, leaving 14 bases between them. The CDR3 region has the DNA TGTGCCGAGAGCCAACCGCCCAATGAGCAGTTCTTC. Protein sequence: CAESQPPNEQFF.

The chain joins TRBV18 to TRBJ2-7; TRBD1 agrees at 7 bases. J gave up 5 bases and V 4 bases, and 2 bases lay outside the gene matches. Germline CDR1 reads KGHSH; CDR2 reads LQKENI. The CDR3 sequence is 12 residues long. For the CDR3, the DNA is TGTGCCAGCTCACGAGGGGGCGACGAGCAGTACTTC. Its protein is CASSRGGDEQYF.

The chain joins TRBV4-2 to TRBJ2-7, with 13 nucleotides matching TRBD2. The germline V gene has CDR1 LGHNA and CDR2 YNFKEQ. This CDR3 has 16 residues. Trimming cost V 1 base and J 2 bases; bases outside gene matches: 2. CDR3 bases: TGTGCCAGCAGCCAAGTAGGGACTAGCGGGACCTACGAGCAGTACTTC. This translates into CASSQVGTSGTYEQYF.